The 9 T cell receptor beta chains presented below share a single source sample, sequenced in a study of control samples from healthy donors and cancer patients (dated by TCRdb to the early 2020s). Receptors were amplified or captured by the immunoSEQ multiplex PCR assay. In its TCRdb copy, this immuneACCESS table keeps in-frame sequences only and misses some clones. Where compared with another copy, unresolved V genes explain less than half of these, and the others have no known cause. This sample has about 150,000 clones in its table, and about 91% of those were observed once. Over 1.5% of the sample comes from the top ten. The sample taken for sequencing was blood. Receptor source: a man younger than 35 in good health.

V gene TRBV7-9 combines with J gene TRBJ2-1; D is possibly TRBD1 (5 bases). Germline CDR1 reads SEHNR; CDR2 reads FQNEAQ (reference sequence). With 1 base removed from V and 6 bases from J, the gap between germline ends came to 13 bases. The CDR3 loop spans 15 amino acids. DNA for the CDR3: TGTGCCAGCAGCTTAGGTACAGGAGTCGGCAATGAGCAGTTCTTC. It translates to CASSLGTGVGNEQFF.

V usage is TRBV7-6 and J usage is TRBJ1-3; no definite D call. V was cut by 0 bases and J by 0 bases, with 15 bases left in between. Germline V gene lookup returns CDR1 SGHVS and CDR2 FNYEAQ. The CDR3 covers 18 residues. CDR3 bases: TGTGCCAGCAGCTTAGCGGTCTACGGCCCGGGCTCTGGAAACACCATATATTTT. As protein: CASSLAVYGPGSGNTIYF. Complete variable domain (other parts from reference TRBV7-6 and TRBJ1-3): GAGVSQSPRYKVTKRGQDVALRCDPISGHVSLYWYRQALGQGPEFLTYFNYEAQQDKSGLPNDRFSAERPEGSISTLTIQRTEQRDSAMYRCASSLAVYGPGSGNTIYFGEGSWLTVV.

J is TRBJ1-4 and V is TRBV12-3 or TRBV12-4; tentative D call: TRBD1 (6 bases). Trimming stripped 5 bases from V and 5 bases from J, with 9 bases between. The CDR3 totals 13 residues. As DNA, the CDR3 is TGTGCCAGCAGTGGGGGCGGGAATGAAAAACTGTTTTTT. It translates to CASSGGGNEKLFF.

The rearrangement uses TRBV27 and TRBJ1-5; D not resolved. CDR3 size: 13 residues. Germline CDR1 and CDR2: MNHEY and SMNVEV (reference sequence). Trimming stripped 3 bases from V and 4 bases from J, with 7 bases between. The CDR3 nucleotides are TGTGCCAGCAGTTTGGCACAGAATCAGCCCCAGCATTTT. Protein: CASSLAQNQPQHF.

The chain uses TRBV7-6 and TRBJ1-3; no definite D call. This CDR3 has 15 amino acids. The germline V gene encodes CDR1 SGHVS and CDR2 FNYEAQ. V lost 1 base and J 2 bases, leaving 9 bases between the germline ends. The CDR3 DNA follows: TGTGCCAGCAGCTTAGATATGGGTCCTGGAAACACCATATATTTT. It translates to CASSLDMGPGNTIYF.

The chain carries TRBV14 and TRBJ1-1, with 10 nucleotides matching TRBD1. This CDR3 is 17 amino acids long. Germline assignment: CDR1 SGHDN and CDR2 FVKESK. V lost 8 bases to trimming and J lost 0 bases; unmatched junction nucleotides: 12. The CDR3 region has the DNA TGTGCCAGCTTTTCGTTATGGGACAGGGGCATGAACACTGAAGCTTTCTTT. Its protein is CASFSLWDRGMNTEAFF.

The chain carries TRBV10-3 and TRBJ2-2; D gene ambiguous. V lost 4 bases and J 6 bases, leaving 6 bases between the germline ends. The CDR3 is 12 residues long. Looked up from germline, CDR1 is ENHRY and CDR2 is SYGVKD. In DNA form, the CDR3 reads TGTGCCATCAGTGGCTCGGCCGGGGAGCTGTTTTTT. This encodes CAISGSAGELFF.

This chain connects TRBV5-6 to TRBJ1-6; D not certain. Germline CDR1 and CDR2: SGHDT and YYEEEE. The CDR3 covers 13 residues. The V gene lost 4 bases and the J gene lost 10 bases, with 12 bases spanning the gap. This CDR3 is CASSPGSGSPLHF. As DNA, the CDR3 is TGTGCCAGCAGCCCAGGATCCGGATCACCCCTCCACTTT.

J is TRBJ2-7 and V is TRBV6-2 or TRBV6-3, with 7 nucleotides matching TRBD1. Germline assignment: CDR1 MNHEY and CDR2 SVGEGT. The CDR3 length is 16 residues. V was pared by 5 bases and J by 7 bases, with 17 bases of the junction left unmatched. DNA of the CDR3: TGTGCCAGCAGTACCCCCGGACAGGCGCGTTGGGGGGAGCAGTACTTC. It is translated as CASSTPGQARWGEQYF.